This T cell receptor beta chain was sequenced in a study of OX40 agonist ivuxolimab in advanced cancers. About the investigation overall: Ivuxolimab, which targeted the costimulatory receptor OX40 (CD134), was an agonistic, fully human IgG2 monoclonal antibody. Peripheral TCRbeta sequencing aimed to test whether ivuxolimab altered TCR sequence diversity and caused clonal T-cell expansion. Of the approximately 54 dose-escalation patients, hepatocellular carcinoma was present in roughly 19, melanoma in roughly 15, renal cell carcinoma in 9 and head and neck cancer in 9. Prior anti-PD-1, anti-PD-L1 or anti-CTLA-4 therapy was permitted, and 40% of dose-escalation patients had received checkpoint inhibitors. The dose-escalation cohort was about 83% male with a mean age of approximately 59 years, ranging from 23 to 79. Partial responses occurred in three dose-escalation patients: two with cutaneous melanoma and one with hepatocellular carcinoma. The paper reports the monotherapy dose-escalation portion (N of about 50 patients) of the phase I ivuxolimab trial. Intravenous ivuxolimab was administered to patients every 2 weeks at six dose levels: 0.01, 0.1, 0.3, 1.5, 3 and 10 mg/kg.

V and J lose 5 bases and 5 bases, and a span of 11 bases separates them. The germline V gene sets CDR1 to SGHTA and CDR2 to FQGNSA. The CDR3 runs 13 residues from the cysteine to the phenylalanine. Kept here is only the CDR3 DNA, which spans 39 bases and is read in frame from base 1. Genomic DNA was extracted from sorted cells for sequencing of the TCRbeta CDR3 region. The immunoSEQ Assay was used to sequence the TCRbeta CDR3 regions. Entries here come from immuneACCESS through TCRdb and include only in-frame sequences with V and J called. Some clones fail to appear in such tables; in the studies checked, an unresolved V gene covers under half of the shortfall, and the cause of the remainder is unknown. This sample gives 57,000 or so clones in total; around 86% of them show up just once. Of the sample, more than 2.5% falls within the top ten clones. The trial excluded patients who had a history of autoimmune disease or were on systemic immunosuppression. Peripheral blood for TCR sequencing was collected from all dose cohorts at baseline, on cycle 4 day 1, and on cycle 7 day 1. Samples were obtained from an open-label, multicenter, first-in-human phase I dose-escalation trial of ivuxolimab. Adults with locally advanced or metastatic melanoma, renal cell carcinoma, hepatocellular carcinoma or head and neck squamous cell carcinoma were enrolled in the trial. Before TCR sequencing, CD4+ and CD8+ T cells were separately sorted from peripheral blood.

With regard to this clone: Its binding antigen is unknown. No base qualities exist here, and no much larger clone lies one base off it.

The paper as a whole reports these results and caveats: At doses from 0.1 to 3.0 mg/kg, clonal expansion was seen in both CD4+ and CD8+ blood T cells between baseline and week 6. Low levels of normalized T-cell clonal expansion were also shown by some nonresponding patients. The antigen specificity of the clonally expanded peripheral T cells was not determined. In the 0.1-3.0 mg/kg groups, partial responders had among the lowest normalized peripheral clonal expansion, particularly in CD8+ T cells. After ivuxolimab, expanded clones were on average more numerous among CD8+ T cells than among CD4+ T cells.

The receptor comes from an adult with an advanced solid tumor such as melanoma, head and neck, liver or kidney cancer. The chain uses TRBV7-2 and TRBJ2-3; the D gene cannot be named for sure. The sequencing used CD4+ or CD8+ T cells sorted from blood, collected in a trial of the OX40 agonist ivuxolimab. The DNA sequence follows: TGTGCCAGCAGCCCCCCGTCAATAGATACGCAGTATTTT. Its amino acids are CASSPPSIDTQYF.